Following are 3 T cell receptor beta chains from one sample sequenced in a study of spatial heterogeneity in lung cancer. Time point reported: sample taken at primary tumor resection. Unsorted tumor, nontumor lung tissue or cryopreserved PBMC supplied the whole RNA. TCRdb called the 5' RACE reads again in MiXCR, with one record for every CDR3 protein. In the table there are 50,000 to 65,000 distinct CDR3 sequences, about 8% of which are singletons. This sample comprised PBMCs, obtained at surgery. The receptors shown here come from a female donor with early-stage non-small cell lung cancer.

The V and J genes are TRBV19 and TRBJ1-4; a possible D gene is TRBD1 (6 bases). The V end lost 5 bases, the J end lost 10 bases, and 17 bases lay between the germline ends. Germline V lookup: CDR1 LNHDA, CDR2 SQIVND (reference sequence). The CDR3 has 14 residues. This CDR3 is CASSPSTGIVKLFF. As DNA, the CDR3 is TGTGCCAGTAGTCCGTCGACAGGAATCGTAAAACTGTTTTTT.

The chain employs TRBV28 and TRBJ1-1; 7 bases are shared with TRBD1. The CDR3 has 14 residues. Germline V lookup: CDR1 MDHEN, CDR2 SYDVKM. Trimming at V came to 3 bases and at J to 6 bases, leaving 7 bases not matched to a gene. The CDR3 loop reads CASSLTGLGSEAFF. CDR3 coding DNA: TGTGCCAGCAGTTTGACAGGGTTGGGCTCTGAAGCTTTCTTT.

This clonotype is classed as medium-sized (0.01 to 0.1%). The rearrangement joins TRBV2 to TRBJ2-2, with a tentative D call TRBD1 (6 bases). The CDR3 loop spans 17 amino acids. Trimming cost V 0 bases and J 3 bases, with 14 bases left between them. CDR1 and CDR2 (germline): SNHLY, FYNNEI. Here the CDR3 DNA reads TGTGCCAGCAGTGAAGCCTACAGGGAGACGGACACCGGGGAGCTGTTTTTT. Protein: CASSEAYRETDTGELFF.